This T cell receptor beta chain derives from a study of blood T cells in healthy people across ages. Study-level findings and limits: Unknown CMV status may confound age-related changes in expanded clones.

Germline assignment: CDR1 SGHAT and CDR2 FQNNGV. The CDR3 consists of 15 residues. V trimming: 3 bases; J trimming: 2 bases; junction bases outside the gene matches: 3. As to this clonotype: Antigen: not known.

A second PCR, run for about 6 to 11 cycles, used a sample-barcoded 5' primer plus a J-beta primer mix. Via MiXCR, TCRdb re-called the 5' RACE reads, giving one row per CDR3 protein. In the table there are more than 1,400,000 distinct CDR3 sequences, 42% of which are singletons. This clonotype was obtained from a woman under 30 in good health. Input material: blood. This chain joins TRBV11-2 and TRBJ2-2, with TRBD2 identical over 7 bases. CDR3 region: CASSFGGLNTGELFF. DNA for the CDR3: TGTGCCAGCAGCTTCGGGGGGTTAAACACCGGGGAGCTGTTTTTT.